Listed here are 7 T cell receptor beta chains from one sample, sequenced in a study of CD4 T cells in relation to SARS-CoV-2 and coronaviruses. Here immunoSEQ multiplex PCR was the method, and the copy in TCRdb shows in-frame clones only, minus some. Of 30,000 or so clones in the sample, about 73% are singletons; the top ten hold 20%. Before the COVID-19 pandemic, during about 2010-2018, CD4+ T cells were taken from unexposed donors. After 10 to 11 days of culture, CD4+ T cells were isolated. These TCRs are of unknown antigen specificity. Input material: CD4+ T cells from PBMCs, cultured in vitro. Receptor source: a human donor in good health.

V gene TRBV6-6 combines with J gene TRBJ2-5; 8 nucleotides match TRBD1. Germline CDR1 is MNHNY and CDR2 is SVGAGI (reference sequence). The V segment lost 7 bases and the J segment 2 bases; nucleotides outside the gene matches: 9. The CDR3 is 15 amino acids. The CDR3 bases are TGTGCCAGCACAGCAGGGGGCGCGTGGCAAGAGACCCAGTACTTC. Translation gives CASTAGGAWQETQYF.

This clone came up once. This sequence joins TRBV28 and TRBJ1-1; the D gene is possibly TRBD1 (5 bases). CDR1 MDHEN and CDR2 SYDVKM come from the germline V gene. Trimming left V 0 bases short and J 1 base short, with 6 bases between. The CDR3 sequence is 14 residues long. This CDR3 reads CASSLWGGNTEAFF. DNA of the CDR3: TGTGCCAGCAGTTTATGGGGGGGGAACACTGAAGCTTTCTTT.

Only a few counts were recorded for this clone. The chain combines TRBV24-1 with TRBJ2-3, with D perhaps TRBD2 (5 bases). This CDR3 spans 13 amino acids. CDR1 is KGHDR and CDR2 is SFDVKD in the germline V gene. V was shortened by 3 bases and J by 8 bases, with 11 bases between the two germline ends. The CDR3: CATSDTGIGTQYF. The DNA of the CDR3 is TGTGCCACCAGTGATACGGGGATCGGTACGCAGTATTTT.

The CDR3 nucleotides read TGTGCCAGCAGCGTAGGGTCCGCGGGGACTAGCACCCCCCGCGTCGACAATGAGCAGTTCTTC. It encodes CASSVGSAGTSTPRVDNEQFF. The chain couples TRBV9 to TRBJ2-1; 9 bases fit TRBD2. The CDR3 runs to 21 residues. The germline V gene has CDR1 SGDLS and CDR2 YYNGEE. Trimming took 0 bases from V and 5 from J; bases not matched to a gene: 21.

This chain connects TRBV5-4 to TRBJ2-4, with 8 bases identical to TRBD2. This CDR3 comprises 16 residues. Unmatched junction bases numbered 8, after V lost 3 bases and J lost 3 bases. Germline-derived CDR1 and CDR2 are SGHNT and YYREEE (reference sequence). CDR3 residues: CASSSTSGGGKNIQYF. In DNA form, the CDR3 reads TGTGCCAGCAGCTCCACTAGCGGAGGGGGCAAAAACATTCAGTACTTC.

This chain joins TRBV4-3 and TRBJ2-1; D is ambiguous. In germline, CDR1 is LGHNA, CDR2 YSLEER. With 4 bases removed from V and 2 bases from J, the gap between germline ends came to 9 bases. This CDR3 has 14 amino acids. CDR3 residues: CASSLGGTYNEQFF. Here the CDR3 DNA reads TGCGCCAGCAGCCTAGGCGGTACCTACAATGAGCAGTTCTTC.

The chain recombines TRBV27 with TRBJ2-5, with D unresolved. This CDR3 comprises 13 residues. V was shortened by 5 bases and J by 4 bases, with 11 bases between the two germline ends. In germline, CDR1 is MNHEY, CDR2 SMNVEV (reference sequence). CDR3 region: CASSPRFTETQYF. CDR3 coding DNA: TGTGCCAGCAGTCCTCGGTTTACAGAGACCCAGTACTTC.